Listed below are T cell receptor beta chains from one sample, sequenced in a study of tumor-infiltrating lymphocytes in primary liver carcinoma. TCRdb reprocessed the multiplex PCR reads with MiXCR, giving one entry per CDR3 protein. Of tens of thousands of distinct CDR3 sequences in the sample, 55% to 75% are singletons; the top ten hold just under 30%. Sequenced sample: liver tumor tissue from sampling region 5. These receptors all stem from a man aged 35 to 55 with primary liver carcinoma and hepatitis B virus infection. Each CDR3 is given with its conserved first and last residue. D genes are given only for firm matches. A row's size may be missing; if present it is once, few, many or a size class.

d_call j_call clone_size cdr3_length v_call cdr3_nt cdr3_aa
. TRBJ2-3 many 15 TRBV4-2 TGTGCCAGCAGCCAAGCCCCCCAGACCACAGATACGCAGTATTTT CASSQAPQTTDTQYF
. TRBJ2-3 . 16 TRBV11-1 TGTGTCAGCAGTAAGGGACTGGCGGTTAGCACAGATACGCAGTATTTT CVSSKGLAVSTDTQYF
. TRBJ2-7 . 11 TRBV20-1 TGCAGTTCCACACTAGCTCACGAGCAGTACTTC CSSTLAHEQYF
. TRBJ2-7 many 12 TRBV6-1 TGTGCCAGCGGGGGGATCTCCTACGAGCAGTACTTC CASGGISYEQYF
. TRBJ1-2 many 13 TRBV6-2/TRBV6-3 TGTGCCAGCAGTTACGACGGTAACTATGGCTACACCTTC CASSYDGNYGYTF
TRBD2 TRBJ2-3 . 14 TRBV11-1 TGTATCAGCGCGGGGGGAGCTGGCACAGATGCGCAGTATTTT CISAGGAGTDAQYF
. TRBJ2-5 . 13 TRBV7-9 TGTGCCGAGGGTGAAGCCAACCAAGAGACCCAGTACTTC CAEGEANQETQYF
. TRBJ1-2 . 13 TRBV6-5 TGTGCCAGCAGTTACTCGGGAATGGATAGCTACACCTTC CASSYSGMDSYTF
TRBD2 TRBJ2-3 once 16 TRBV18 TGTGCCAGCACACCAATGGCTAGCGGGAGTACAGATACGCAGTATTTT CASTPMASGSTDTQYF
. TRBJ2-7 once 13 TRBV11-1 TGTGCCAGCAGCTTAAAATCGCCCTACGAGAAGCACTTC CASSLKSPYEKHF
TRBD2 TRBJ2-3 many 18 TRBV5-4 TGTGCCAGCAGCTTGGAGGGACTAGCGGGAGTGGGCACAGATACGCAGTATTTT CASSLEGLAGVGTDTQYF
TRBD2 TRBJ2-1 . 16 TRBV9 TGTGCCAACAGTGGGGGGAGACTAGCGGGAGGGAATGAGCAGCTTTTC CANSGGRLAGGNEQLF
. TRBJ1-2 . 15 TRBV29-1 . CSVAAGTDLNYGYIF
. TRBJ1-1 . 12 TRBV19 TGTGCCAGCGCGCACATGAACACTGAAGCTTTCTTT CASAHMNTEAFF
TRBD2 TRBJ2-5 many 15 TRBV12-3/TRBV12-4 TGTGCCAGCACCATAGGACTAGCGGGAGGAGAGACCCAGTACTTC CASTIGLAGGETQYF
. TRBJ2-7 once 14 TRBV11-2 TGTGCCAGCAGCTTTAGCGTCGGAGCCTACGAGCAGTACTTC CASSFSVGAYEQYF
TRBD2 TRBJ2-7 many 15 TRBV4-1 TGCGCCAGCAGCCCGCGGGCGGGAGGGCCATACGAGCAGTACTTC CASSPRAGGPYEQYF
TRBD2 TRBJ2-2 . 15 TRBV4-1 TGCGCCAGCAGTCAATCTAGCGGGAACATCGGGGAGCTGTTTTTT CASSQSSGNIGELFF
. TRBJ2-3 many 13 TRBV6-1 TGTGCCAGCAGGGGTCAGAACGAAGATACGCAGTATTTT CASRGQNEDTQYF
. TRBJ2-7 many 15 TRBV7-9 TGTGCCAGCAGCTCCTATCAGGGGACCTTCTACGAGCAGTACTTC CASSSYQGTFYEQYF
. TRBJ2-7 . 11 TRBV2 TGTGCCAGCAGTGAACGAGGAGGGCAGTACTTC CASSERGGQYF
TRBD2 TRBJ2-1 . 14 TRBV20-1 TGCAGTGCCCTCAGCGGGAGGGCATACAATGAGCAGTTCTTC CSALSGRAYNEQFF
. TRBJ2-5 many 15 TRBV5-5 TGTGCCAGCAGCTGGGGGTCGGGCTATCAAGAGACCCAGTACTTC CASSWGSGYQETQYF
TRBD1 TRBJ1-6 . 15 TRBV6-5 TGTGCCAGTAGTTTGACAGGGGGTCCTAATTCACCCCTCCACTTT CASSLTGGPNSPLHF
. TRBJ2-5 . 14 TRBV20-1 TGCAGTGCTAGAGCCCGCACCACTCAAGAGACCCACTACTTC CSARARTTQETHYF
TRBD1 TRBJ2-2 . 15 TRBV6-6 TGTGCCAGCAGTTTCCTGGGGCAGGGGGCCGGGGAGCTGTCTTTT CASSFLGQGAGELSF
. TRBJ2-1 few 15 TRBV7-3 TGTGCCAGCAGCCCCAAAGGGGGGACCTACAATAAGCAGTTCTTC CASSPKGGTYNKQFF
TRBD2 TRBJ2-1 . 16 TRBV10-3 TGTGCCATCAGTGAGTCGCTCCGCGGGGGGGATGTTGAGCAGTTCTTC CAISESLRGGDVEQFF